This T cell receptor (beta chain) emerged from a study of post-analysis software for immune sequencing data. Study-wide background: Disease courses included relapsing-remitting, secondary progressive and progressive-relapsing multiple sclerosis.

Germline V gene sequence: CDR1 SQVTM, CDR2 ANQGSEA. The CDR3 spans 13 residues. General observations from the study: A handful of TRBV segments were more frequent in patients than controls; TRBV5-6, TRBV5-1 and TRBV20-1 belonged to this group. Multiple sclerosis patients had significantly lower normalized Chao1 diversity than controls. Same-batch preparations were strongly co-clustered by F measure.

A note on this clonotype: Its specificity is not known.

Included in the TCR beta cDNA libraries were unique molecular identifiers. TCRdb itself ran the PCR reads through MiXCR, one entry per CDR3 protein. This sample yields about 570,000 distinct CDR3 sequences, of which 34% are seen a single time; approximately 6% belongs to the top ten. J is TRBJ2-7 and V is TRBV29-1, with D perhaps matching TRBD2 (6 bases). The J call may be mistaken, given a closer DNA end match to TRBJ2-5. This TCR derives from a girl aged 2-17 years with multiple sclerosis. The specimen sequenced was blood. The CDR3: CSVVDYTHGTQYF. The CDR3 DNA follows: TGCAGCGTTGTGGACTATACCCACGGGACCCAGTACTTC.